The T cell receptor beta chain described here comes from a study of blood T cell repertoires in COVID-19. Profiling relied on immunoSEQ multiplex PCR, and the TCRdb table lists in-frame clones only, not all of them. Of approximately 130,000 clones listed, 75% to 90% were seen once; the top ten hold approximately 2.3%. CDR3 length: 15 amino acids. Germline V gives CDR1 LGHDT, CDR2 YNNKEL (reference sequence). V was clipped by 4 bases and J by 1 base; unmatched bases: 5. For recovered donors of Cohort 3, there were two negative PCRs, clearance, or symptom resolution. The sequenced sample consisted of PBMCs or T cells enriched from blood (not recorded which). The origin of this receptor is a woman in her 50s who had recovered from COVID-19. The chain has TRBV3-1 (or the pseudogene TRBV3-2) and TRBJ2-5; 8 positions match TRBD2. The CDR3 bases are TGTGCCAGCAGCCCTGTAGCGGGGCCCCAAGAGACCCAGTACTTC. Encoded protein: CASSPVAGPQETQYF.